This T cell receptor (beta chain) was captured by sequencing in a study of blood T cells in healthy people across ages (dated by TCRdb to the mid-2010s). Describing the broader study: In model experiments, template switching captured about one uniquely barcoded TCR beta cDNA molecule for every two T cells. The study measured age-related changes in TCR beta repertoire diversity using deep sequencing normalized with unique cDNA molecular identifiers. The donors were divided into four age groups: young (average 16 years), middle-aged (approximately 39), aged (about 60) and long-lived (around 80). Two additional independent replicas of 1 million unique cDNA reads from the same blood draw were analyzed for two donors (one aged 18 to 29 and one aged 80 or older).

Systemically healthy Caucasian individuals from Russia, 39 in total and aged roughly 6 to 100 years, were included as donors. Ten milliliters of peripheral blood were drawn from each donor into EDTA-treated Vacutainer tubes. PBMCs were isolated by Ficoll-Paque density-gradient centrifugation, with at least 6 million obtained per sample. Total RNA, at least 6 micrograms per sample, was extracted from PBMCs with Trizol reagent. For every donor, flow cytometry on a PBMC aliquot measured the percentage of naive CD45RAhigh/CD27high T cells. With regard to this clonotype: Its antigen has not been determined. No much larger clone exists at a distance of one base, and base qualities are not known.

To prepare the library, 5' RACE was applied. Sequencing relied on an Illumina HiSeq 2500. A second PCR of about 7 to 12 cycles was performed with a sample-barcoded 5' primer and a J-beta primer mix. Each TCR beta cDNA molecule received a unique molecular identifier from a template-switch 5' adaptor carrying 12 random nucleotides. At least 2.5 million CDR3-containing paired-end reads were obtained from each sample. The Mint cDNA synthesis kit, primed by a TRBC-specific oligonucleotide, was used to synthesize first-strand cDNA from all RNA. Following uracil-DNA glycosylase treatment, all cDNA underwent a first 18-cycle PCR with the universal primers M1SS and BC2_uni_R. Per the original workflow: For normalization, 1 million high-quality reads were randomly selected from each sample, with every read carrying a distinct molecular identifier. Reads with shared molecular identifiers were discarded instead of being binned into consensus sequences. MiTCR, run with a Q25 quality threshold and the strictest error-elimination algorithm, handled CDR3 identification, clonotype clustering and error correction. A nonparametric unseen species model using Euler transformation provided a lower-bound estimate of total TCR beta diversity. The public sequencing data were trimmed at Q25 with fastp and processed into clonotypes with MiXCR by TCRdb, which kept only in-frame beta chains. Rows matching on CDR3 protein sequence are summarized as one entry with the most common DNA and genes. Here the V and J calls rest on TCRdb's processing, not on the authors' analysis. The sample table holds more than 900,000 distinct CDR3 sequences, of which about 23% were seen once. The ten largest clonotypes hold approximately 0.79% of the sample.

According to the germline V gene (reference sequence), CDR1 reads SEHNR and CDR2 reads FQNEAQ. V was cut back by 3 bases and J by 10 bases, leaving a gap of 13 bases between them. The CDR3, cysteine through phenylalanine, is 14 amino acids long. Left in the record is the CDR3 DNA by itself, 42 bases read in frame from the first base. Overall study outcomes, separate from this receptor: Observed TCR beta diversity per million T cells fell roughly linearly with age, and a significant reduction was already apparent by age about 38. Estimates of total diversity based on one million sequenced T cells were regarded as lower bounds and as underestimates. Compared with the aged group, the long-lived group had more naive CD4+ T cells, fewer expanded clones and increased TCR diversity, suggesting age selection. Because the CMV infection status of the donors was unknown, age-related changes in expanded clonotypes may potentially have been confounded. A strong correlation was found between observed TCR beta diversity and the percentage of naive T cells measured by flow cytometry. Bulk unsorted PBMC profiling prevented conclusive comparison of naive and antigen-experienced compartments.

These data also formed part of another study, on T cells of mothers and their children. That second report states: Nine systemically healthy Caucasian individuals served as donors, namely three mothers together with their six children. cDNA synthesis consumed the entire amount of extracted RNA, loaded at about 1.5 ug RNA in each 15 ul reaction. Sample barcodes and 2-4 random nucleotides were added via the M1S primer in the second PCR. More than 9 million TCR beta CDR3 reads were obtained from each mother, and millions of reads were obtained from each child. Thymic selection shapes the output of TCR recombination in a similar way in related and unrelated pairs, and inherited differences have a minor effect. Related mother-child pairs always showed normalized repertoire overlap that was slightly higher than in unrelated mother-child pairs, though the difference was never significant. No persistent microchimeric T cell clones were found, with a detection sensitivity of roughly 99 clones per million clonotypes. To look for features that set related mother-child pairs apart from unrelated individuals, the researchers ran deep NGS to compare the TCR beta repertoires of mothers and children. On average, the children were 11 +/- 4 years old, while the mothers were 40 +/- 4 years old. Libraries were sequenced on Illumina HiSeq 2000 with 100+100 nt paired-end reads after adapter ligation with NEBNext reagents. Mother and child libraries were prepared a month apart and sequenced in separate runs to prevent cross-contamination. Between 500,000 and 2,000,000 distinct TCR beta clonotypes were identified per donor. Naive TCR beta clonotypes were estimated from low-frequency clonotypes matched to each donor's FACS-determined naive share, without sorting.

The sequence is built from TRBV7-9 and TRBJ1-6; TRBD1 could be the D gene, as 5 bases match. Sequencing input: blood. The origin of this receptor is a girl aged 2 to 9 in good health. The DNA reads TGTGCCAGCAGCTTGACAGTTGGCTCGTCACCCCTCCACTTT. Protein translation: CASSLTVGSSPLHF.